A selection of T cell receptor beta chains follows, all from one sample in a study of CD8 T cell repertoires and HIV-1 epitope variants. Method: immunoSEQ multiplex PCR; TCRdb's copy keeps in-frame clones and lacks some. Of about 2,600 clones listed, 72% are singletons. Antigens of these TCRs are unknown. Sequencing input: cultured CD8+ T cells derived from PBMCs. All receptors derive from a male donor with HIV. The CDR3 runs from the conserved cysteine through the conserved F or W. A D gene is named only where the DNA matches it firmly. The listing skips clone size in some rows; elsewhere it reads once, few, many or a size class.

>TRBD1|TRBV5-4|NA|TRBJ1-6
TGTGCCAGCAGCTTGGGGAGGGGGCTAACACCCCTCCACTTT
CASSLGRGLTPLHF
>TRBD1|TRBV5-8|NA|TRBJ2-7
TGTGCCAGCAGCGGGACAGTTCTATGGGACGAGCAGTACTTC
CASSGTVLWDEQYF
>NA|TRBV30|NA|TRBJ2-7
TGTGCCTGGAGTGAGGGCAGTTCCTACGAGCAGTACTTC
CAWSEGSSYEQYF
>NA|TRBV9|NA|TRBJ1-3
TGTGCCAGCAGCGAAAGGCTAGGACTGGCAGGAAACACCATATATTTT
CASSERLGLAGNTIYF
>TRBD1|TRBV6-1|NA|TRBJ2-1
TGTGCCAGCGGACAGGGGACCTACAATGAGCAGTTCTTC
CASGQGTYNEQFF
>TRBD1|TRBV9|few|TRBJ2-1
TGTGCCAGCAGCATACAGGGGTATGAGCAGTTCTTC
CASSIQGYEQFF
>NA|TRBV5-6|NA|TRBJ1-2
TGTGCCAGCAGCTTGGGGGAGCTCTATGGCTACACCTTC
CASSLGELYGYTF
>TRBD2|TRBV7-9|NA|TRBJ2-2
TGTGCCAGCAGACCGGGACTAGCGGGAGGCGGGGAGCTGTTTTTT
CASRPGLAGGGELFF
>NA|TRBV5-1|NA|TRBJ2-6
TGCGCCAGCAGCCTCGACTGGGCAGGGAATCCCTCTGGGGCCAACGTCCTGACTTTC
CASSLDWAGNPSGANVLTF
>TRBD1|TRBV5-1|NA|TRBJ2-3
TGCGCCAGCAGCTCGGGACCGGGACAGGGTCAGTATACGCAGTATTTT
CASSSGPGQGQYTQYF
>TRBD1|TRBV28|NA|TRBJ1-1
TGTGCCAGCAGTTTGGGGGCAGGGGGCACTGAAGCTTTCTTT
CASSLGAGGTEAFF
>NA|TRBV14|NA|TRBJ1-1
TGTGCCAGCAGCCAAGACAGGGAGCTCATGAACACTGAAGCTTTCTTT
CASSQDRELMNTEAFF
>NA|TRBV28|NA|TRBJ2-7
TGTGCCAGCAGCCCCGAAGATACCTACGAGCAGTACTTC
CASSPEDTYEQYF
>NA|TRBV5-1|NA|TRBJ2-6
TGCGCCAGCAGACCCCGACCGAGCTCTGGGGCCAACGTCCTGACTTTC
CASRPRPSSGANVLTF
>NA|TRBV9|NA|TRBJ1-6
TGTGCCAGCAGCGTAGAAGGGGGTGAGGCTTCACCCCTCCACTTT
CASSVEGGEASPLHF
>TRBD1|TRBV7-8|NA|TRBJ2-1
TGTGCCAGCAGCTTAGGGACAGGGGACAATGAGCAGTTCTTC
CASSLGTGDNEQFF
>TRBD1|TRBV6-5|NA|TRBJ1-1
TGTGCCAGCAGTTACCAATCACAGGGGACTGAAGCTTTCTTT
CASSYQSQGTEAFF
>NA|TRBV5-8|NA|TRBJ1-3
TGTGCCAGCAGCTTCGGACGGGACCCTGGAAACACCATATATTTT
CASSFGRDPGNTIYF
>NA|TRBV4-1|NA|TRBJ1-4
TGCGCCAGCAGCCAATTGTTAGGCCAGGGCAATAATGAAAAACTGTTTTTT
CASSQLLGQGNNEKLFF
>NA|TRBV7-9|NA|TRBJ2-2
TGTGCCAGCAGCTGGACTCCGAGCACCGGGGAGCTGTTTTTT
CASSWTPSTGELFF
>NA|TRBV7-8|large|TRBJ2-7
TGTGCCAGCAGCCCAAGGGCGGGGCACTACGAGCAGTACTTC
CASSPRAGHYEQYF
>NA|TRBV28|NA|TRBJ2-7
TGTGCCAGCAGTCGGACAGTATACGAGCAGTACTTC
CASSRTVYEQYF
>TRBD1|TRBV7-9|NA|TRBJ1-1
TGTGCCAGCGACGGGACAGAAGTCCGGACTGAAGCTTTCTTT
CASDGTEVRTEAFF
>NA|TRBV5-6|NA|TRBJ2-7
TGTGCCAGCAGCTGGTCCGAAAATATGGTGTACGAGCAGTACTTC
CASSWSENMVYEQYF
>NA|TRBV9|NA|TRBJ2-7
TGTGCCAGCAGCGCCCGGGGGGACAGCTCCTACGAGCAGTACTTC
CASSARGDSSYEQYF
>TRBD2|TRBV27|NA|TRBJ2-1
TGTGCCAGCAGCCCTCAAGGGACTAACTACAATGAGCAGTTCTTC
CASSPQGTNYNEQFF
>NA|TRBV10-3|few|TRBJ1-2
TGTGCCATCAGTGACAACAGGGAAACATATGGCTACACCTTC
CAISDNRETYGYTF
>NA|TRBV6-1|NA|TRBJ1-4
TGTGCCAGCAGTGAAGCCCCGGGTCCAACTAATGAAAAACTGTTTTTT
CASSEAPGPTNEKLFF
>NA|TRBV13|NA|TRBJ2-7
TGTGCCAGCAGCCCGGCGGGACTCGGCTCCTACGAGCAGTACTTC
CASSPAGLGSYEQYF
>NA|TRBV4-1|NA|TRBJ2-7
TGCGCCAGCAGCCAAGTTGTAAGGGAACCCTACGAGCAGTACTTC
CASSQVVREPYEQYF
>TRBD1|TRBV13|NA|TRBJ1-1
TGTGCCAGCAGCTCGGGACAGGGGGCGGGCACTGAAGCTTTCTTT
CASSSGQGAGTEAFF
>NA|TRBV11-1|NA|TRBJ2-1
TGTGCCAGCAGCTTAGGGGAAGGGTCCCCCTCCTACAATGAGCAGTTCTTC
CASSLGEGSPSYNEQFF
>NA|TRBV9|NA|TRBJ2-7
TGTGCCAGCAGCCCCGGAGGTCAGGGAACCTACGAGCAGTACTTC
CASSPGGQGTYEQYF
>NA|TRBV5-5|NA|TRBJ1-1
TGTGCCAGCAGCTTGGGCTGGAAAGCTTTCTTT
CASSLGWKAFF
>TRBD2|TRBV27|few|TRBJ2-7
TGTGCCAGCAGTCTCATAGCGGGAGGGCCCGAGCAGTACTTC
CASSLIAGGPEQYF
>TRBD2|TRBV9|NA|TRBJ2-7
TGTGCCAGCAGTGGTGGCGGGGGGGCTGACGAGCAGTACTTC
CASSGGGGADEQYF